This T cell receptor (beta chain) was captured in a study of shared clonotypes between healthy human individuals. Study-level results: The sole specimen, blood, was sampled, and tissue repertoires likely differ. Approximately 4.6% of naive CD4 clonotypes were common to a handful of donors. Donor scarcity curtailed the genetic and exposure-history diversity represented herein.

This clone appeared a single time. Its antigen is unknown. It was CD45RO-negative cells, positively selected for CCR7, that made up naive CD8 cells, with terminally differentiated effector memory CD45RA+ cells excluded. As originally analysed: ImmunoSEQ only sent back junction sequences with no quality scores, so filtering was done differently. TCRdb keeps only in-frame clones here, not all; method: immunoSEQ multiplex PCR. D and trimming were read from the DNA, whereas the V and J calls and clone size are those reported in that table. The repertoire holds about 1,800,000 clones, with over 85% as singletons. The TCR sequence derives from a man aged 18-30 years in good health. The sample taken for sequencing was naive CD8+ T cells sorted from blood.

The CDR3 here is CASSPNRGNEQFF. In nucleotides, the CDR3 is TGCGCCAGCAGCCCCAATCGGGGAAATGAGCAGTTCTTC. The chain links TRBV4-3 to TRBJ2-1; tentatively, D is TRBD2 (5 bases). Germline lookup yields CDR1 LGHNA and CDR2 YSLEER. This CDR3 is built from 13 residues. V was trimmed by 4 bases and J by 7 bases, leaving 11 bases between them.